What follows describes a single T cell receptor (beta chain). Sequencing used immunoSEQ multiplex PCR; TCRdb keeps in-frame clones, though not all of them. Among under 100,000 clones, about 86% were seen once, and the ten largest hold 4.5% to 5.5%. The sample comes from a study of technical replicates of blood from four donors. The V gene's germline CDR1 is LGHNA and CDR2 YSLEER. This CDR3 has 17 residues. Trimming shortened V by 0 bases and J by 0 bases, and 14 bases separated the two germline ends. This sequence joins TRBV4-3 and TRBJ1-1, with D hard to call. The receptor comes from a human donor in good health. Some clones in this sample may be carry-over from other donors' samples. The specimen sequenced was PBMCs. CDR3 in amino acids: CASSQDSAHTMNTEAFF. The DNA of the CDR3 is TGCGCCAGCAGCCAAGATTCGGCACATACTATGAACACTGAAGCTTTCTTT.